This TCR beta chain appears in the sequencing data of a study of immune evolution from preneoplasia to lung adenocarcinoma. Libraries were prepared by immunoSEQ multiplex PCR; TCRdb keeps only in-frame clonotypes and omits some of them. Of roughly 5,000 clones in the sample, roughly four fifths are singletons; the top ten hold approximately 10%. Notes on the study in general: Top clone share appeared to fall from AAH through AIS, MIA, adenocarcinoma. Normal lung had highest clonality; later lesions appeared denser, more diverse.

This clone was counted a single time. Its antigen is unidentified. Resections took place in Japan or China from the mid-2010s to the late 2010s. Two lung cancer pathologists independently confirmed each histologic diagnosis. This TCR was recovered from a person aged 50-75 years with lung adenocarcinoma. Source material: FFPE normal lung tissue adjacent to the tumor.

For the CDR3, the DNA is TGTGCCAGCTCACTGGGACAGGGTTACGATACGCAGTATTTT. Its protein is CASSLGQGYDTQYF. This sequence joins TRBV18 and TRBJ2-3; 9 bases line up with TRBD1. The CDR3 is 14 residues long. V was pared by 4 bases and J by 6 bases, with 5 bases of the junction left unmatched. Germline V gene lookup returns CDR1 KGHSH and CDR2 LQKENI.